What follows describes a single T cell receptor (beta chain). Its antigen remains unidentified. The CDR3 runs to 16 residues. V was trimmed by 1 base and J by 0 bases, leaving 9 bases between them. The germline V gene has CDR1 SGHAT and CDR2 FQNNGV. This sample was taken from a study of T-cell memory formation after mild COVID-19. At the level of the study: The two donors had largely donor-specific TCR clusters. Study findings and constraints: Contracting clones from day 15 to 85 had balanced CD4/CD8; later expanders favoured CD4+. Chiefly within CM and EM were the contracting CD4+ clones; CD8+ ones were within EMRA. Pre-infection memory carried some responding clones, suggesting that cross-reactive memory joined.

TCRdb itself ran the 5' RACE reads through MiXCR, one entry per CDR3 protein. The table has about half a million distinct CDR3 sequences, 18% seen once. The sequence was collected from an adult woman who had mild COVID-19 (a few samples of this study predate the infection). Cell type and time point are not known. The chain links TRBV11-2 to TRBJ2-2; D uncertain. The sequenced sample consisted of PBMCs or a T cell subset sorted from them (not recorded which). The CDR3 spells CASSLVGQPNTGELFF. The CDR3 DNA reads as TGTGCCAGCAGCTTAGTAGGCCAGCCGAACACCGGGGAGCTGTTTTTT.